This TCR beta chain was sequenced during a study of a mutant IDH1 vaccine in newly diagnosed glioma. In the study overall: Investigators started vaccination 4-6 weeks after radiotherapy alone, or with temozolomide cycles. Previous care, which was radiotherapy, temozolomide, or both, most often involved both. Study observations and caveats: Across multiple MHC alleles, 90% to 95% of patients had vaccine-induced responses.

The germline V gene has CDR1 SGHAT and CDR2 FQNNGV. The CDR3 sequence is 14 residues long. Trimming removed 5 bases from V and 3 bases from J, with 11 bases in between. Some clones are missing from TCRdb's copy, which holds only in-frame ones; the method was immunoSEQ multiplex PCR. The sample has roughly 69,000 clones, about 87% seen once. The count of this clone is one. Its antigen is unidentified. The sample's time point: week 35, safety follow-up. Doses consisted of 300 ug of mutant IDH1 20-mer peptide each, paired with topical imiquimod. Every donor had a new WHO grade 3 or 4 astrocytoma that was IDH1-mutant, with loss of nuclear ATRX.

This chain uses TRBV11-2 with TRBJ2-4, with a possible D match to TRBD2 (6 bases). The starting material was PBMCs, obtained from a glioma patient whose treatment included an IDH1 peptide vaccine. The clonotype originates from a man aged 30-40 years with glioma. The CDR3 coding sequence is TGTGCCAGCAGCCCCACTAGCTTCAAAAACATTCAGTACTTC. Its protein is CASSPTSFKNIQYF.